A selection of T cell receptor beta chains follows, all from one sample in a study of beta chain features in type 1 diabetes. Using immunoSEQ multiplex PCR, the repertoire was profiled, and TCRdb retains in-frame clones only, with some absent. The table lists some 230,000 clones, roughly 9.6% of them singletons. The sample consisted of naive CD4+ T cells from blood. Receptor source: a woman between 18 and 29 years old in good health. Both conserved end residues are part of each CDR3. Each record gives: J gene, D gene, CDR3 length, clone size, V gene, CDR3 protein, CDR3 DNA. A D gene is named only where the DNA matches it firmly. Clone size is shown for a subset of rows, as once, few, many or a class of expanded clone.

j_call: TRBJ2-3
d_call: TRBD1
cdr3_length: 14
clone_size: few
v_call: TRBV30
cdr3_aa: CAWTRDRTGDTQYF
cdr3_nt: TGTGCCTGGACGAGGGACAGGACAGGAGATACGCAGTATTTT

j_call: TRBJ2-7
d_call: TRBD2
cdr3_length: 14
clone_size: -
v_call: TRBV5-1
cdr3_aa: CASSSLAGTDEQYF
cdr3_nt: TGCGCCAGCAGCTCACTAGCGGGAACGGACGAGCAGTACTTC

j_call: TRBJ2-7
d_call: TRBD1
cdr3_length: 15
clone_size: -
v_call: TRBV5-4
cdr3_aa: CASSPDRVPYYEQYF
cdr3_nt: TGTGCCAGCAGCCCGGACAGGGTACCCTACTACGAGCAGTACTTC

j_call: TRBJ1-5
d_call: -
cdr3_length: 14
clone_size: few
v_call: TRBV7-8
cdr3_aa: CASSLDRVTQPQHF
cdr3_nt: TGTGCCAGCAGCTTAGACAGGGTCACTCAGCCCCAGCATTTT

j_call: TRBJ1-1
d_call: -
cdr3_length: 12
clone_size: -
v_call: TRBV6-6
cdr3_aa: CASSPSGAEAFF
cdr3_nt: TGTGCCAGCAGTCCTTCGGGGGCTGAAGCTTTCTTT

j_call: TRBJ2-1
d_call: TRBD2
cdr3_length: 12
clone_size: -
v_call: TRBV19
cdr3_aa: CASSSRRENRFF
cdr3_nt: TGTGCCAGTAGTTCGAGGCGGGAGAATCGGTTCTTC

j_call: TRBJ2-3
d_call: TRBD1
cdr3_length: 14
clone_size: -
v_call: TRBV5-1
cdr3_aa: CASRVTGGTDTQYF
cdr3_nt: TGCGCCAGCAGAGTAACAGGGGGAACAGATACGCAGTATTTT

j_call: TRBJ2-1
d_call: TRBD1
cdr3_length: 15
clone_size: -
v_call: TRBV27
cdr3_aa: CASSQDRGEGNEQFF
cdr3_nt: TGTGCCAGCAGTCAAGACAGGGGAGAAGGCAATGAGCAGTTCTTC

j_call: TRBJ2-5
d_call: -
cdr3_length: 16
clone_size: -
v_call: TRBV6-5
cdr3_aa: CASSYYGLSAQETQYF
cdr3_nt: TGTGCCAGCAGTTACTACGGGTTGAGTGCCCAAGAGACCCAGTACTTC

j_call: TRBJ1-3
d_call: -
cdr3_length: 14
clone_size: -
v_call: TRBV6-5
cdr3_aa: CASSAVSVGNTIYF
cdr3_nt: TGTGCCAGCAGTGCCGTGAGTGTTGGAAACACCATATATTTT

j_call: TRBJ2-1
d_call: TRBD1
cdr3_length: 16
clone_size: few
v_call: TRBV5-1
cdr3_aa: CASSLGSGGAHNEQFF
cdr3_nt: TGCGCCAGCAGCTTGGGGTCAGGGGGCGCCCACAATGAGCAGTTCTTC

j_call: TRBJ2-3
d_call: -
cdr3_length: 16
clone_size: -
v_call: TRBV19
cdr3_aa: CASSPYSGDRTDTQYF
cdr3_nt: TGTGCCAGTAGTCCCTATAGCGGAGATAGAACAGATACGCAGTATTTT

j_call: TRBJ2-6
d_call: -
cdr3_length: 15
clone_size: few
v_call: TRBV5-1
cdr3_aa: CASSFRVSGANVLTF
cdr3_nt: TGCGCCAGCAGCTTCAGGGTATCTGGGGCCAACGTCCTGACTTTC

j_call: TRBJ1-2
d_call: -
cdr3_length: 15
clone_size: -
v_call: TRBV4-2
cdr3_aa: CASSQGRAGLYGYTF
cdr3_nt: TGTGCCAGCAGCCAGGGGAGAGCAGGCCTCTATGGCTACACCTTC

j_call: TRBJ2-7
d_call: -
cdr3_length: 12
clone_size: -
v_call: TRBV10-2
cdr3_aa: CASSEVFPEQYF
cdr3_nt: TGCGCCAGCAGTGAGGTCTTTCCCGAGCAGTACTTC

j_call: TRBJ2-5
d_call: TRBD1
cdr3_length: 16
clone_size: few
v_call: TRBV5-6
cdr3_aa: CASSWPRDRIQETQYF
cdr3_nt: TGTGCCAGCAGCTGGCCCCGGGACAGAATACAAGAGACCCAGTACTTC

j_call: TRBJ1-2
d_call: -
cdr3_length: 12
clone_size: -
v_call: TRBV27
cdr3_aa: CASSVAGRGYTF
cdr3_nt: TGTGCCAGCAGTGTAGCCGGTCGTGGCTACACCTTC

j_call: TRBJ2-1
d_call: TRBD1
cdr3_length: 16
clone_size: few
v_call: TRBV18
cdr3_aa: CASSPNRQGASDEQFF
cdr3_nt: TGTGCCAGCTCACCTAACAGGCAGGGGGCTAGCGATGAGCAGTTCTTC

j_call: TRBJ2-3
d_call: TRBD1
cdr3_length: 13
clone_size: few
v_call: TRBV5-1
cdr3_aa: CASKGQGTDTQYF
cdr3_nt: TGCGCCAGCAAGGGACAGGGGACAGATACGCAGTATTTT

j_call: TRBJ2-1
d_call: TRBD2
cdr3_length: 15
clone_size: few
v_call: TRBV5-1
cdr3_aa: CASSEGTSGGNEQFF
cdr3_nt: TGCGCCAGCAGCGAGGGGACTAGCGGGGGCAATGAGCAGTTCTTC

j_call: TRBJ2-1
d_call: TRBD2
cdr3_length: 13
clone_size: -
v_call: TRBV29-1
cdr3_aa: CSGRTSGYNEQFF
cdr3_nt: TGCAGTGGTAGGACTAGCGGTTACAATGAGCAGTTCTTC

j_call: TRBJ2-5
d_call: TRBD2
cdr3_length: 14
clone_size: -
v_call: TRBV19
cdr3_aa: CATGRRGGLETQYF
cdr3_nt: TGTGCCACCGGCCGTCGGGGGGGCCTAGAGACCCAGTACTTC

j_call: TRBJ2-1
d_call: -
cdr3_length: 13
clone_size: -
v_call: TRBV2
cdr3_aa: CASSETPRVGQFF
cdr3_nt: TGTGCCAGCAGTGAGACCCCCAGGGTAGGGCAGTTCTTC

j_call: TRBJ2-2
d_call: TRBD1
cdr3_length: 18
clone_size: few
v_call: TRBV7-3
cdr3_aa: CASSLLPGQGTAPGELFF
cdr3_nt: TGTGCCAGCAGCTTATTACCGGGACAGGGGACAGCCCCCGGGGAGCTGTTTTTT

j_call: TRBJ2-1
d_call: -
cdr3_length: 14
clone_size: -
v_call: TRBV10-2
cdr3_aa: CASKTGGAYNEQFF
cdr3_nt: TGCGCCAGCAAAACAGGGGGGGCCTACAATGAGCAGTTCTTC

j_call: TRBJ1-2
d_call: -
cdr3_length: 12
clone_size: few
v_call: TRBV2
cdr3_aa: CASRTDNYGYTF
cdr3_nt: TGTGCCAGCAGGACAGATAACTATGGCTACACCTTC

j_call: TRBJ2-7
d_call: TRBD1
cdr3_length: 12
clone_size: few
v_call: TRBV29-1
cdr3_aa: CSTATGPYEQYF
cdr3_nt: TGCAGCACCGCGACAGGGCCCTACGAGCAGTACTTC

j_call: TRBJ1-6
d_call: -
cdr3_length: 13
clone_size: -
v_call: TRBV30
cdr3_aa: CAWSAGLGSPLHF
cdr3_nt: TGTGCCTGGAGTGCAGGGTTGGGGTCACCCCTCCACTTT

j_call: TRBJ2-3
d_call: TRBD1
cdr3_length: 16
clone_size: few
v_call: TRBV5-6
cdr3_aa: CASTKAYQGAGDTQYF
cdr3_nt: TGTGCCAGCACCAAAGCTTATCAGGGGGCCGGAGATACGCAGTATTTT

j_call: TRBJ2-1
d_call: TRBD1
cdr3_length: 15
clone_size: few
v_call: TRBV27
cdr3_aa: CASSLLRQGANEQFF
cdr3_nt: TGTGCCAGCAGTTTATTGCGACAGGGGGCCAATGAGCAGTTCTTC

j_call: TRBJ2-1
d_call: -
cdr3_length: 11
clone_size: -
v_call: TRBV9
cdr3_aa: CASSPSYEQFF
cdr3_nt: TGTGCCAGCAGCCCGAGTTATGAGCAGTTCTTC

j_call: TRBJ2-3
d_call: TRBD1
cdr3_length: 17
clone_size: -
v_call: TRBV7-2
cdr3_aa: CASSSRPTGPLGDTQYF
cdr3_nt: TGTGCCAGCAGCTCGCGCCCGACAGGGCCCCTCGGGGATACGCAGTATTTT

j_call: TRBJ2-7
d_call: -
cdr3_length: 14
clone_size: few
v_call: TRBV5-1
cdr3_aa: CASSLSRDRYEQYF
cdr3_nt: TGCGCCAGCAGCTTGTCGCGGGATCGTTACGAGCAGTACTTC

j_call: TRBJ1-2
d_call: TRBD1
cdr3_length: 13
clone_size: few
v_call: TRBV30
cdr3_aa: CAWSATGGRGYTF
cdr3_nt: TGTGCCTGGAGTGCAACAGGGGGAAGAGGCTACACCTTC

j_call: TRBJ2-1
d_call: TRBD2
cdr3_length: 15
clone_size: few
v_call: TRBV2
cdr3_aa: CASSAGSGRDNEQFF
cdr3_nt: TGTGCCAGCAGTGCGGGTAGCGGGAGAGACAATGAGCAGTTCTTC

j_call: TRBJ2-2
d_call: -
cdr3_length: 14
clone_size: -
v_call: TRBV29-1
cdr3_aa: CSGGVAGHTGELFF
cdr3_nt: TGCAGCGGTGGGGTTGCGGGACACACCGGGGAGCTGTTTTTT

j_call: TRBJ1-1
d_call: TRBD1
cdr3_length: 14
clone_size: few
v_call: TRBV19
cdr3_aa: CASSLTGGKTEAFF
cdr3_nt: TGTGCCAGTAGTTTGACAGGGGGTAAAACTGAAGCTTTCTTT

j_call: TRBJ2-2
d_call: TRBD2
cdr3_length: 15
clone_size: -
v_call: TRBV5-4
cdr3_aa: CASSLDGGLTGELFF
cdr3_nt: TGTGCCAGCAGCTTGGACGGGGGGTTGACCGGGGAGCTGTTTTTT

j_call: TRBJ2-3
d_call: TRBD2
cdr3_length: 15
clone_size: few
v_call: TRBV30
cdr3_aa: CAWSVASGNTDTQYF
cdr3_nt: TGTGCCTGGAGTGTAGCCAGCGGGAACACAGATACGCAGTATTTT

j_call: TRBJ1-2
d_call: TRBD1
cdr3_length: 14
clone_size: few
v_call: TRBV9
cdr3_aa: CASSVRGQGSGYTF
cdr3_nt: TGTGCCAGCAGCGTCCGGGGACAGGGTTCTGGCTACACCTTC

j_call: TRBJ1-5
d_call: -
cdr3_length: 14
clone_size: -
v_call: TRBV5-5
cdr3_aa: CASSLQASNQPQHF
cdr3_nt: TGTGCCAGCAGCTTACAGGCTAGCAATCAGCCCCAGCATTTT

j_call: TRBJ1-5
d_call: -
cdr3_length: 13
clone_size: few
v_call: TRBV30
cdr3_aa: CAWSGASGQPQHF
cdr3_nt: TGTGCCTGGAGTGGTGCAAGTGGCCAGCCCCAGCATTTT

j_call: TRBJ1-1
d_call: -
cdr3_length: 14
clone_size: few
v_call: TRBV30
cdr3_aa: CAWSVAARGTEAFF
cdr3_nt: TGTGCCTGGAGTGTCGCCGCCAGGGGTACTGAAGCTTTCTTT

j_call: TRBJ1-4
d_call: TRBD1
cdr3_length: 15
clone_size: -
v_call: TRBV19
cdr3_aa: CASRLYRGSNEKLFF
cdr3_nt: TGTGCCAGTAGACTATACAGGGGCTCGAATGAAAAACTGTTTTTT

j_call: TRBJ1-1
d_call: -
cdr3_length: 15
clone_size: -
v_call: TRBV28
cdr3_aa: CASSPRTGINTEAFF
cdr3_nt: TGTGCCAGCAGTCCGCGCACAGGGATAAACACTGAAGCTTTCTTT